Presented here are 21 T cell receptor beta chains from one specimen sequenced in a study of the immune and genomic landscape of osteosarcoma. Osteosarcoma specimens were post-treatment primary, local recurrence and metastasis tumors from poor-prognosis patients. Libraries were prepared by immunoSEQ multiplex PCR; TCRdb keeps only in-frame clonotypes and omits some of them. Among some 4,400 clones listed, 71% were seen once. The sequencing sample was made of osteosarcoma tumor tissue from the femur. Source of these receptors: a human donor with osteosarcoma.

This chain links TRBV4-3 with TRBJ2-3; 9 nucleotides agree with TRBD2. After removal of 1 base from V and 4 bases from J, the junction contained 12 bases not matched to a gene. The length of the CDR3 is 18 residues. CDR1 LGHNA and CDR2 YSLEER come from the germline V gene. The CDR3 loop reads CASSQGIHSGRVPDTQYF. The CDR3 DNA is TGCGCCAGCAGCCAAGGAATCCATAGCGGGAGAGTCCCAGATACGCAGTATTTT.

This clone was seen a few times. The V call is TRBV19, the J call TRBJ2-7, with TRBD1 identical over 7 bases. CDR3 length equals 15 residues. From germline, CDR1 is LNHDA and CDR2 SQIVND (reference sequence). Trimming removed 3 bases from V and 5 bases from J; junction bases left unmatched: 10. CDR3 protein: CASSIPGTETHEQYF. CDR3 nucleotides: TGTGCCAGTAGTATCCCCGGGACAGAAACCCACGAGCAGTACTTC.

This chain connects TRBV29-1 to TRBJ1-1; D ambiguous. V was trimmed by 7 bases and J by 5 bases, leaving 17 bases between them. CDR3 length equals 13 residues. Germline values: CDR1 SQVTM, CDR2 ANQGSEA. The CDR3 bases are TGCAGCGCCCGAGTGTTTATGGGGACTGAAGCTTTCTTT. It is translated as CSARVFMGTEAFF.

The chain recombines TRBV7-9 with TRBJ2-1; D is undetermined. Germline V CDR1 and CDR2: SEHNR, FQNEAQ (reference sequence). This CDR3 is 17 amino acids long. Trimming removed 5 bases at V and 10 bases at J, with 27 bases between. The CDR3 sequence is CASSPLDGRPLEWEQFF. Here the CDR3 DNA reads TGTGCCAGCAGCCCCTTAGATGGCAGACCTTTAGAATGGGAGCAGTTCTTC.

The chain carries TRBV11-3 and TRBJ2-7; 9 bases line up with TRBD1. The germline V gene has CDR1 SGHNT and CDR2 YENEEA. The CDR3 length is 15 residues. V was clipped by 5 bases and J by 1 base; unmatched bases: 6. The CDR3 DNA follows: TGTGCCAGCAGCCCGGGACAGGGCGAATCCTACGAGCAGTACTTC. It translates to CASSPGQGESYEQYF. Together with reference TRBV11-3 and TRBJ2-7, the CDR3 gives the full variable domain: EAGVVQSPRYKIIEKKQPVAFWCNPISGHNTLYWYLQNLGQGPELLIRYENEEAVDDSQLPKDRFSAERLKGVDSTLKIQPAELGDSAVYLCASSPGQGESYEQYFGPGTRLTVT.

The CDR3 loop is CASSADINYEQYF. CDR3 DNA sequence: TGTGCCAGCAGCGCGGACATAAACTACGAGCAGTACTTC. This sequence joins TRBV7-9 and TRBJ2-7, with D perhaps TRBD1 (5 bases). Deletions cut 5 bases from V and 3 bases from J, with 11 bases between. CDR3 size: 13 residues. Germline CDR1 reads SEHNR; CDR2 reads FQNEAQ (reference sequence).

The J gene is TRBJ1-3, the V gene TRBV6-5; no clear D gene. From germline, CDR1 is MNHEY and CDR2 SVGAGI. Trimming took 7 bases from V and 2 from J, leaving 15 bases between them. This CDR3 has 15 amino acids. The CDR3 spells CASNLVGEAGNTIYF. In DNA form, the CDR3 reads TGTGCCAGCAACCTTGTTGGGGAGGCTGGAAACACCATATATTTT.

CDR3 nucleotides: TGTGCCAGCTCACCAAGGGACAGATACACCGGGGAGCTGTTTTTT. Translating it yields CASSPRDRYTGELFF. V gene TRBV18 combines with J gene TRBJ2-2; TRBD1 aligns across 7 bases. This CDR3 has 15 amino acids. V shed 2 bases, J shed 3 bases, and the junction held 3 bases outside the gene matches. In germline, CDR1 is KGHSH, CDR2 LQKENI.

This clone was found once. The chain employs TRBV4-1 and TRBJ2-3; no clear D. The germline V gene has CDR1 MGHRA and CDR2 YSYEKL. Trimming took off 4 bases at V and 2 bases at J, with 13 bases between the two ends. The CDR3 extends over 15 amino acids. The CDR3 region is CASSPTSQDTDTQYF. Written as DNA, the CDR3 is TGCGCCAGCAGCCCTACATCCCAGGACACAGATACGCAGTATTTT.

The CDR3 reads CASSGTSYEQYF. The DNA for the CDR3 is TGCGCCAGCAGTGGGACCAGCTACGAGCAGTACTTC. The chain employs TRBV5-1 and TRBJ2-7; D tentatively fits TRBD1 or TRBD2 (5 bases each). Germline V CDR1 and CDR2: SGHRS, YFSETQ. This CDR3 comprises 12 residues. V was pared by 5 bases and J by 3 bases, with 9 bases between.

This chain links TRBV7-9 with TRBJ2-3; D is unclear. Trimming removed 1 base at V and 0 bases at J, with 2 bases between. The CDR3 is 13 amino acids. CDR1 and CDR2 from the germline V gene are SEHNR and FQNEAQ (reference sequence). The CDR3 loop reads CASSLDSTDTQYF. The CDR3 DNA follows: TGTGCCAGCAGCTTAGACAGCACAGATACGCAGTATTTT.

The rearrangement joins TRBV18 to TRBJ1-2, with 9 bases matching TRBD1. Looked up from germline, CDR1 is KGHSH and CDR2 is LQKENI. V was clipped by 3 bases and J by 8 bases; unmatched bases: 4. This CDR3 has 13 residues. The CDR3 sequence is CASSPRDRDGYTF. Written as DNA, the CDR3 is TGTGCCAGCTCACCCCGGGACAGGGACGGCTACACCTTC.

CDR3 protein: CASSQDGGRAGNTEAFF. In DNA form, the CDR3 reads TGCGCCAGCAGCCAAGATGGGGGCAGGGCCGGGAACACTGAAGCTTTCTTT. The rearrangement uses TRBV4-1 and TRBJ1-1, with D possibly TRBD1 on 6 matching bases. Trimming took 0 bases from V and 1 from J, leaving 15 bases between them. The germline V gene has CDR1 MGHRA and CDR2 YSYEKL. The CDR3 is made up of 17 amino acids.

The chain links TRBV4-1 to TRBJ2-3; D is possibly TRBD2 (5 bases). The CDR3 consists of 13 residues. Deletions cut 3 bases from V and 6 bases from J, with 10 bases between. CDR1 is MGHRA, CDR2 YSYEKL, per germline. CDR3 DNA: TGCGCCAGCAGCCAGTCCCCGGGGGATACGCAGTATTTT. It encodes CASSQSPGDTQYF.

This clone has more than one count but fewer than ten. The chain is built from TRBV5-1 and TRBJ2-1; a weak D match, TRBD2 (6 bases). The CDR3 runs 18 residues. Germline CDR1 SGHRS, CDR2 YFSETQ. With 4 bases removed from V and 9 bases from J, the gap between germline ends came to 29 bases. The CDR3 DNA reads as TGCGCCAGCAGCCCGGAACAAATAGCGGTGAGCTTGGTTGGTGAGCAGTTCTTC. This encodes CASSPEQIAVSLVGEQFF.

V and J are TRBV7-9 and TRBJ2-6; D not certain. The CDR3 is made up of 16 amino acids. CDR1 is SEHNR and CDR2 is FQNEAQ in the germline V gene (reference sequence). V shed 1 base and J shed 1 base, with 8 bases lying between them. In DNA, the CDR3 is TGTGCCAGCAGCTTAGAAACCGGGTCTGGGGCCAACGTCCTGACTTTC. As protein: CASSLETGSGANVLTF.

The chain employs TRBV28 and TRBJ1-1, with 7 nucleotides matching TRBD1. Germline V gene sequence: CDR1 MDHEN, CDR2 SYDVKM. With V trimmed by 4 bases and J by 5 bases, 10 bases remained unmatched. This CDR3 spans 15 amino acids. In nucleotides, the CDR3 is TGTGCCAGCAGTTACCGCCTGACAGGGTTAACTGAAGCTTTCTTT. Protein product: CASSYRLTGLTEAFF.

This clone appeared a few times. The gene calls are TRBV7-9 and TRBJ2-3, with D unclear. Trimming pared 1 base from V and 3 bases from J, leaving 8 bases between. CDR1 is SEHNR and CDR2 is FQNEAQ in the germline V gene (reference sequence). There are 14 residues in the CDR3. CDR3 in amino acids: CASSLVPSTDTQYF. The CDR3 DNA sequence: TGTGCCAGCAGCTTAGTACCAAGTACAGATACGCAGTATTTT.

This chain uses TRBV4-2 with TRBJ2-1; 12 bases are shared with TRBD2. The CDR3 has 16 residues. Germline V gene lookup returns CDR1 LGHNA and CDR2 YNFKEQ. V was pared by 4 bases and J by 6 bases, with 7 bases of the junction left unmatched. The CDR3 DNA follows: TGTGCCAGCAGCCGACCTCTAGCGGGAGGGAGCAATGAGCAGTTCTTC. Its protein product is CASSRPLAGGSNEQFF.

This chain joins TRBV10-1 and TRBJ2-1, with a possible D match to TRBD1 (6 bases). V lost 2 bases and J lost 5, with 25 bases in between. This CDR3 region has 19 residues. Germline CDR1 WNHNN, CDR2 SYGVQD (reference sequence). The DNA for the CDR3 is TGCGCCAGCAGTGAGGCCGGCTGGCAGGGGCTTTACTACAACAATGAGCAGTTCTTC. It specifies CASSEAGWQGLYYNNEQFF.

CDR3 nucleotide sequence: TGTGCCACCAGCAGAGAAGGCAGGCTTTCACCCCTCCACTTT. This codes for CATSREGRLSPLHF. The gene calls are TRBV15 and TRBJ1-6; D is unresolved. V lost 0 bases and J lost 9, with 9 bases in between. The germline V gene has CDR1 LNHNV and CDR2 YYDKDF (reference sequence). CDR3 length: 14 residues.